This T cell receptor beta chain emerged from a study of shared clonotypes between healthy human individuals. Study results and caveats: Measured sharing among donors was expected to vary with sequencing depth. The study generally estimated greater richness for naive than memory subsets.

As concerns this clone: Its target is unknown.

Repertoires were generated with immunoSEQ multiplex PCR, while TCRdb's copy carries only in-frame clones and drops some. The repertoire has some 2,100,000 clones, 85% to 95% of them found once; the top ten carry more than 1.5%. Naive CD8 cells lacked CD45RO, underwent positive selection for CCR7 and left out terminally differentiated effector memory CD45RA+ cells. Free of recent acute infections or vaccinations, the donors were healthy HIV-negative adults. The sequence was obtained from a man between 18 and 29 years old in good health. Some clones in this sample may be carry-over from other donors' samples. Input material: naive CD8+ T cells from PBMCs.

The CDR3 coding sequence is TGTGCCACCAGCAGAGATGATTCCCGACGAGGGGTCTATGGCTACACCTTC. Protein product: CATSRDDSRRGVYGYTF. The V gene is TRBV15, the J gene TRBJ1-2, with D possibly being TRBD1 (5 bases). The CDR3 is 17 residues long. V was pared by 0 bases and J by 4 bases, with 18 bases between. Germline assignment: CDR1 LNHNV and CDR2 YYDKDF (reference sequence).